Each of the 16 T cell receptor beta chains below was sequenced from the same sample in a study of blood T cell repertoires in COVID-19. This table comes from immunoSEQ multiplex PCR, and its TCRdb copy is limited to in-frame clones, with some not included. The sample yields roughly 200,000 clones, 80% to 90% seen once. The sample taken for sequencing was peripheral blood. The receptors originated from a human donor in a cohort sampled during active COVID-19.

The chain links TRBV7-2 to TRBJ2-2, with 10 bases matching TRBD2. V gave up 1 base and J gave up 4 bases; unmatched junction bases: 0. This CDR3 has 15 amino acids. The germline V gene encodes CDR1 SGHTA and CDR2 FQGNSA. CDR3 loop: CASSLGTSGTGELFF. CDR3 coding DNA: TGTGCCAGCAGCTTAGGGACTAGCGGCACCGGGGAGCTGTTTTTT.

The chain recombines TRBV7-2 with TRBJ2-7; TRBD1 is a possible D gene (6 bases). Germline V CDR1 and CDR2: SGHTA, FQGNSA. The V gene lost 5 bases and the J gene lost 4 bases, with 12 bases spanning the gap. This CDR3 is built from 13 residues. CDR3 in amino acids: CASSAKQGYEQYF. DNA of the CDR3: TGTGCCAGCAGCGCTAAACAGGGTTACGAGCAGTACTTC.

This rearrangement joins TRBV20-1 to TRBJ1-2; tentatively, D is TRBD1 (5 bases). V gave up 2 bases and J gave up 4 bases, with 5 bases separating them. The CDR3 runs 11 residues. The germline V gene has CDR1 DFQATT and CDR2 SNEGSKA (reference sequence). The CDR3 sequence is CSARQGYGYTF. CDR3 coding DNA: TGCAGTGCTAGACAGGGCTATGGCTACACCTTC.

The rearrangement joins TRBV7-9 to TRBJ1-1; TRBD1 matches at 7 bases. The CDR3 sequence is 14 residues long. V shed 6 bases and J 1 base; nucleotides not matched to a gene: 5. Germline lookup yields CDR1 SEHNR and CDR2 FQNEAQ (reference sequence). DNA for the CDR3: TGTGCCAGCAGAAGGACAGGAAAGAACACTGAAGCTTTCTTT. This codes for CASRRTGKNTEAFF.

The chain links TRBV19 to TRBJ2-3, with a weak D call TRBD1 (5 bases). V gave up 5 bases and J gave up 2 bases, with 8 bases separating them. This CDR3 is 13 amino acids long. CDR1 is LNHDA and CDR2 is SQIVND in the germline V gene (reference sequence). The CDR3 is CASSDSSTDTQYF. The DNA of the CDR3 is TGTGCCAGTAGTGACAGTTCCACAGATACGCAGTATTTT.

The chain uses TRBV18 and TRBJ2-1; tentatively, D is TRBD1 (6 bases). Germline assignment: CDR1 KGHSH and CDR2 LQKENI. The CDR3 contains 12 residues. Between the trimmed V and J ends, which lost 5 bases and 13 bases, there was a span of 15 bases. The CDR3 spells CASSLDSVRQFF. As DNA, the CDR3 is TGTGCCAGCTCATTGGACAGTGTCCGTCAGTTCTTC.

This clone was seen only a few times. The chain combines TRBV11-2 with TRBJ1-5, with D hard to call. CDR1 is SGHAT, CDR2 FQNNGV, per germline. The CDR3 is 14 amino acids. Trimming took 3 bases from V and 3 from J, leaving 9 bases between them. The CDR3 coding sequence is TGTGCCAGCAGCTTTTCCGGGAACAATCAGCCCCAGCATTTT. Its protein is CASSFSGNNQPQHF. Drawing the rest from reference TRBV11-2 and TRBJ1-5, the complete variable domain is EAGVAQSPRYKIIEKRQSVAFWCNPISGHATLYWYQQILGQGPKLLIQFQNNGVVDDSQLPKDRFSAERLKGVDSTLKIQPAKLEDSAVYLCASSFSGNNQPQHFGDGTRLSIL.

V usage is TRBV28 and J usage is TRBJ1-1; D remains ambiguous. From germline, CDR1 is MDHEN and CDR2 SYDVKM. Trimming removed 11 bases at V and 0 bases at J, with 13 bases between. This CDR3 is built from 13 residues. The CDR3 DNA reads as TGTGCCGCCATAGACGGGATGAACACTGAAGCTTTCTTT. As protein: CAAIDGMNTEAFF.

V gene TRBV7-2 combines with J gene TRBJ2-7; D is undetermined. In germline, CDR1 is SGHTA, CDR2 FQGNSA. V was trimmed by 3 bases and J by 3 bases, leaving 3 bases between them. This CDR3 is built from 11 residues. DNA of the CDR3: TGTGCCAGCAGCTTTCACTACGAGCAGTACTTC. The encoded protein is CASSFHYEQYF.

The chain recombines TRBV28 with TRBJ1-5, with D maybe TRBD1 (5 bases). Germline V gives CDR1 MDHEN, CDR2 SYDVKM. This CDR3 comprises 16 residues. V was clipped by 6 bases and J by 2 bases, with 17 bases between them. DNA for the CDR3: TGTGCCAGCAGCCACGCACCAGGGTACGGCAATCAGCCCCAGCATTTT. This gives the protein CASSHAPGYGNQPQHF.

CDR3 sequence: CASSGDYTGELFF. The DNA of the CDR3 is TGTGCCAGCAGTGGGGACTATACGGGGGAGCTGTTTTTT. The V and J genes are TRBV2 and TRBJ2-2, with 7 bases matching TRBD2. The ends lost 4 bases at V and 8 bases at J; junction bases unmatched: 4. Germline V lookup: CDR1 SNHLY, CDR2 FYNNEI. This CDR3 contains 13 residues.

The chain joins TRBV5-4 to TRBJ2-7, with 9 bases identical to TRBD2. The trim removed 3 bases at V and 3 bases at J, leaving 16 bases unmatched. The V gene's germline CDR1 is SGHNT and CDR2 YYREEE (reference sequence). CDR3 length: 18 amino acids. CDR3 sequence: CASSSGLGSGRSVYEQYF. The CDR3 DNA is TGTGCCAGCAGCTCTGGGCTGGGAAGCGGGAGGTCGGTCTACGAGCAGTACTTC.

The chain joins TRBV4-2 to TRBJ2-1; 8 bases align to TRBD2. The CDR3 spans 15 residues. Germline lookup yields CDR1 LGHNA and CDR2 YNFKEQ. V shed 2 bases and J 8 bases; nucleotides not matched to a gene: 8. DNA for the CDR3: TGTGCCAGCAGCCAACGAAGCGGGAGTCGGGATGAGCAGTTCTTC. Amino acids: CASSQRSGSRDEQFF.

The rearrangement uses TRBV4-1 and TRBJ1-6, with no clear D. Trimming took off 0 bases at V and 9 bases at J, with 18 bases between the two ends. The CDR3 length is 17 residues. The V gene's germline CDR1 is MGHRA and CDR2 YSYEKL. CDR3: CASSQDVGSFLGSPLHF. The CDR3 bases are TGCGCCAGCAGCCAAGATGTAGGGAGCTTCTTGGGTTCACCCCTCCACTTT.

The rearrangement links TRBV29-1 to TRBJ1-1, with D uncertain. Germline V gives CDR1 SQVTM, CDR2 ANQGSEA. This CDR3 has 13 residues. CDR3 loop: CRGLSAENTEAFF. For the CDR3, the DNA is TGCAGGGGTCTCTCGGCGGAGAACACTGAAGCTTTCTTT. The full variable domain, its missing parts supplied by reference TRBV29-1 and TRBJ1-1, is SAVISQKPSRDICQRGTSLTIQCQVDSQVTMMFWYRQQPGQSLTLIATANQGSEATYESGFVIDKFPISRPNLTFSTLTVSNMSPEDSSIYLCRGLSAENTEAFFGQGTRLTVV.

V is TRBV11-2 and J is TRBJ2-1; TRBD2 aligns across 9 bases. The CDR3 extends over 17 amino acids. The V and J ends lost 5 bases and 0 bases, in that order; junction bases with no gene match: 8. CDR1 is SGHAT, CDR2 FQNNGV, per germline. CDR3 nucleotide sequence: TGTGCCAGCAGCGCGACCGGGACTAGCCTCTCCTACAATGAGCAGTTCTTC. Translating it yields CASSATGTSLSYNEQFF.